One and the same sample provided the 3 T cell receptor beta chains below, sequenced in a study of blood T cell repertoires in COVID-19. Profiling relied on immunoSEQ multiplex PCR, and the TCRdb table lists in-frame clones only, not all of them. The data contain roughly 87,000 clones, over 75% of them seen just once; the ten biggest clones take up around 2.9%. The sequenced material came from peripheral blood. These receptors were obtained from an elderly woman with COVID-19, enrolled during active disease.

V and J are TRBV27 and TRBJ1-5; D possibly corresponds to TRBD1 (5 bases). Looked up from germline, CDR1 is MNHEY and CDR2 is SMNVEV (reference sequence). CDR3 length: 15 amino acids. The V end lost 6 bases, the J end lost 4 bases, and 16 bases lay between the germline ends. In nucleotides, the CDR3 is TGTGCCAGCAGGCCATCAGGGAAGCCTAATCAGCCCCAGCATTTT. Its translation: CASRPSGKPNQPQHF.

The chain is built from TRBV10-2 and TRBJ2-1; D is ambiguous. Germline-derived CDR1 and CDR2 are WSHSY and SAAADI. The CDR3 runs 15 residues. With 2 bases removed from V and 0 bases from J, the gap between germline ends came to 8 bases. In nucleotides, the CDR3 is TGCGCCAGCAGTGAGAATCAGGACTCCTACAATGAGCAGTTCTTC. It encodes CASSENQDSYNEQFF.

The V and J genes are TRBV15 and TRBJ2-5, with D perhaps matching TRBD2 (5 bases). The germline V gene has CDR1 LNHNV and CDR2 YYDKDF (reference sequence). Trimming cost V 6 bases and J 3 bases, with 20 bases left between them. The CDR3 runs to 16 residues. DNA of the CDR3: TGTGCCACCAGAAGCCGGAGGTGGTTGGGAGAAGAGACCCAGTACTTC. Protein sequence: CATRSRRWLGEETQYF. The entire variable domain, with the rest obtained from reference TRBV15 and TRBJ2-5, is as follows: DAMVIQNPRYQVTQFGKPVTLSCSQTLNHNVMYWYQQKSSQAPKLLFHYYDKDFNNEADTPDNFQSRRPNTSFCFLDIRSPGLGDTAMYLCATRSRRWLGEETQYFGPGTRLLVL.